Shown below are 3 T cell receptor beta chains from a single sample sequenced in a study of vaccination and CD4 T cells after COVID-19. For these receptors, no antigen is known. Researchers used the Oncomine TCR Beta short-read assay to sequence DNA from cultured CD4+ T cells. TCRdb called the PCR reads again in MiXCR, with one record for every CDR3 protein. The table includes about 10,000 distinct CDR3 sequences, around three fifths detected once. Treatment given: approximately 10-day PBMC culture with coronavirus spike peptide pools or control peptides (ViraFEST assay). Researchers collected the unexposed donor's CD4+ T cells before the COVID-19 pandemic (2011-2018). The specimen was CD4+ T cells from blood, cultured in vitro. The origin of the receptors is a human donor in good health.

J is TRBJ2-5 and V is TRBV12-5; possible D gene TRBD2, 6 bases. Trimming removed 5 bases from V and 5 bases from J, with 12 bases in between. CDR1 LGHNT and CDR2 FRNRAP come from the germline V gene. The CDR3 runs 13 residues. The CDR3 loop is CASGAEGRETQYF. As DNA, the CDR3 is TGTGCTAGTGGTGCGGAGGGGCGGGAGACCCAGTACTTC.

This chain connects TRBV10-3 to TRBJ2-3, with D possibly being TRBD1 (6 bases). V lost 6 bases to trimming and J lost 4 bases, with 14 bases between them. The CDR3 contains 14 residues. Looked up from germline, CDR1 is ENHRY and CDR2 is SYGVKD. The CDR3 nucleotides are TGTGCCATCAGCGGGACACCGCAGGCAGATACGCAGTATTTT. Amino acids: CAISGTPQADTQYF.

The chain has TRBV6-1 and TRBJ1-1, with 7 bases matching TRBD1. Germline assignment: CDR1 MNHNS and CDR2 SASEGT. Unmatched junction bases numbered 15, after V lost 6 bases and J lost 8 bases. This CDR3 is 15 amino acids long. The CDR3 protein is CASSQLPLQGREAFF. The CDR3 region has the DNA TGTGCCAGCAGCCAGCTACCATTACAGGGGCGAGAAGCTTTCTTT.